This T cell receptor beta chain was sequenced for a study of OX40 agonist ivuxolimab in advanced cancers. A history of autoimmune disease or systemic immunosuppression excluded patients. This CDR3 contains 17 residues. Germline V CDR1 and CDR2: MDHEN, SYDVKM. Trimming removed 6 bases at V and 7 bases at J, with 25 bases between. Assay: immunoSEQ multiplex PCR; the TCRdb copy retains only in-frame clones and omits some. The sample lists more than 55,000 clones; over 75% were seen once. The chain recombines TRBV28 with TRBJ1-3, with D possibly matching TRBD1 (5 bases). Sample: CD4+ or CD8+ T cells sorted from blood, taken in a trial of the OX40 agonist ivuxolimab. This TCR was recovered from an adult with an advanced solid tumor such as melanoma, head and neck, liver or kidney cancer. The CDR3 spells CASRKTRLGEPGNTIYF. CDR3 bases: TGTGCCAGCAGAAAAACCCGCTTAGGGGAGCCGGGGAACACCATATATTTT.